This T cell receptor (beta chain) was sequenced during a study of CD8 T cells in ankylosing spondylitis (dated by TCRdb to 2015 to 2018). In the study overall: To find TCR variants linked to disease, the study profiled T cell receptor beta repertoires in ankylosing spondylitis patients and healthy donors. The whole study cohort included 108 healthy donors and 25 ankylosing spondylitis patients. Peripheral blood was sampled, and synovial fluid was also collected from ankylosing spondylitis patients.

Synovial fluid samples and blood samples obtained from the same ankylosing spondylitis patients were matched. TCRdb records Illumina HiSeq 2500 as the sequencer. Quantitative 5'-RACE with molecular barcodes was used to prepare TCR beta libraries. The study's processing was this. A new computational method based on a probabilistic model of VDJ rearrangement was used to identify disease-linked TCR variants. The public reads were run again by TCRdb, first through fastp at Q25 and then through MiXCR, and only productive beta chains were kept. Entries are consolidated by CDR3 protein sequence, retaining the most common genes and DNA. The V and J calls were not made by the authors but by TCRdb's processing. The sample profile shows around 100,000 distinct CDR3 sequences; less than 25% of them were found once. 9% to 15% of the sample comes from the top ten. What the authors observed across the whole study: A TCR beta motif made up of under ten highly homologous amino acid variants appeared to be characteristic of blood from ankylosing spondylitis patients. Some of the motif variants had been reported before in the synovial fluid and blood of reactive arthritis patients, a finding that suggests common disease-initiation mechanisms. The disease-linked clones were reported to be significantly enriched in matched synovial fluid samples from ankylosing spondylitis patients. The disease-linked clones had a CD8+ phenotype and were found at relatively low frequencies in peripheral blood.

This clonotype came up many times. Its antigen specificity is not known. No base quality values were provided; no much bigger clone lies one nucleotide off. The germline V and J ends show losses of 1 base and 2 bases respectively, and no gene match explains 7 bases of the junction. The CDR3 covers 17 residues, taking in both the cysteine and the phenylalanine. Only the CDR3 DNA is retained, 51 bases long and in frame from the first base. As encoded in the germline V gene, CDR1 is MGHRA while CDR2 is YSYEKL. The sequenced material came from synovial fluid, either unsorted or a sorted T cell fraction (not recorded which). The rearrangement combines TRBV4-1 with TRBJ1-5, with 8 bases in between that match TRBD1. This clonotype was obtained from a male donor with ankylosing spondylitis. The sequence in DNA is TGCGCCAGCAGCCAAGGCAGACAGGGGATGCGCAATCAGCCCCAGCATTTT. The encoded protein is CASSQGRQGMRNQPQHF.